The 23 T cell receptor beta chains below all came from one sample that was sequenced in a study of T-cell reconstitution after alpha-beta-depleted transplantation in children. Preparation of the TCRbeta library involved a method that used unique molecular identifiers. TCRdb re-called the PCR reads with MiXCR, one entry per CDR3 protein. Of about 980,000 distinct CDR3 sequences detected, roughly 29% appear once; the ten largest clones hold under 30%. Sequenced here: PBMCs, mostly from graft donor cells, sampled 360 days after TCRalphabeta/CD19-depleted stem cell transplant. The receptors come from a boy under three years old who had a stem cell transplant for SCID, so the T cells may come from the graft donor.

The CDR3 sequence is CSVEIAGPITEAFF. As DNA, the CDR3 is TGCAGCGTTGAAATCGCAGGCCCTATCACTGAAGCTTTCTTT. The chain links TRBV29-1 to TRBJ1-1, with unresolved D. There are 14 residues in the CDR3. From germline, CDR1 is SQVTM and CDR2 ANQGSEA. V was cut by 2 bases and J by 4 bases, with 14 bases left in between. Looking up the rest from reference TRBV29-1 and TRBJ1-1 gives the full variable domain: SAVISQKPSRDICQRGTSLTIQCQVDSQVTMMFWYRQQPGQSLTLIATANQGSEATYESGFVIDKFPISRPNLTFSTLTVSNMSPEDSSIYLCSVEIAGPITEAFFGQGTRLTVV.

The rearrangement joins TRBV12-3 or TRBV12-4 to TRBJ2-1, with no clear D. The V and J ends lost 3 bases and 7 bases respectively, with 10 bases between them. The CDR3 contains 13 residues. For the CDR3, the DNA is TGTGCCAGCAGTTTCGAGGTTACGAATGAGCAGTTCTTC. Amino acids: CASSFEVTNEQFF.

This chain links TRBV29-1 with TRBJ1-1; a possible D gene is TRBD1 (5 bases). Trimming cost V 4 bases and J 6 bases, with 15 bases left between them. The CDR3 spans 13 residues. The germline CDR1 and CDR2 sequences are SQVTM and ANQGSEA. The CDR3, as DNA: TGCAGCGTTGGGGTAGGGGCCGGCGCTGAAGCTTTCTTT. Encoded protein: CSVGVGAGAEAFF.

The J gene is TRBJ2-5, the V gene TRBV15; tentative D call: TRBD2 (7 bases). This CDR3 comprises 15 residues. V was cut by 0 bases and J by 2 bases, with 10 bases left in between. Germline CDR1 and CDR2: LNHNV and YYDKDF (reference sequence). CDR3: CATSRDGRGQETQYF. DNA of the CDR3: TGTGCCACCAGCAGAGATGGGAGGGGGCAAGAGACCCAGTACTTC. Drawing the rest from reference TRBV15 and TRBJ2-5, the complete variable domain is DAMVIQNPRYQVTQFGKPVTLSCSQTLNHNVMYWYQQKSSQAPKLLFHYYDKDFNNEADTPDNFQSRRPNTSFCFLDIRSPGLGDTAMYLCATSRDGRGQETQYFGPGTRLLVL.

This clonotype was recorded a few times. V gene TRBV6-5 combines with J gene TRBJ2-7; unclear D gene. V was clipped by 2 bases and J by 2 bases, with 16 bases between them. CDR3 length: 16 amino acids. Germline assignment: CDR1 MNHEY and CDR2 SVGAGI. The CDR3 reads CASSYGMTRPTYEQYF. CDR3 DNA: TGTGCCAGCAGTTACGGTATGACAAGACCCACCTACGAGCAGTACTTC.

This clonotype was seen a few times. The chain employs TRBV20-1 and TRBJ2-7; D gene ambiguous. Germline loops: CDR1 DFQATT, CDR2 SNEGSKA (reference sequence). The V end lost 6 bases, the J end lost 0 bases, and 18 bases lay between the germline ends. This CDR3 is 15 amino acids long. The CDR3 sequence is CSAPEGPSPSYEQYF. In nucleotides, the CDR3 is TGCAGTGCCCCCGAAGGTCCCTCACCCTCCTACGAGCAGTACTTC.

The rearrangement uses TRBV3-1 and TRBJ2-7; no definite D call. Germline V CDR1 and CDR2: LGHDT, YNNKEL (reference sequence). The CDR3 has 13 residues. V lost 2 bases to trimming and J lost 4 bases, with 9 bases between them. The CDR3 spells CASSQPASYEQYF. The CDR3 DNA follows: TGTGCCAGCAGCCAACCCGCAAGTTACGAGCAGTACTTC.

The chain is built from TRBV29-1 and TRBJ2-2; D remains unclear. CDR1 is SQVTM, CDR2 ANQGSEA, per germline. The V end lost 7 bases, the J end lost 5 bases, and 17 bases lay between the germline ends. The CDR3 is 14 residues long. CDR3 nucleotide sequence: TGCAGCGCACGGGTGGACCTTGAGACCGGGGAGCTGTTTTTT. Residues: CSARVDLETGELFF.

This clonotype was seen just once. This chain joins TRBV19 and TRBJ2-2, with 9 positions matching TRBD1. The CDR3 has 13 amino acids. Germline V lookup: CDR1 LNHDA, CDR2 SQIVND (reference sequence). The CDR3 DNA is TGTGCTTCTGACAGGGGGGAAACCGGGGAGCTGTTTTTT. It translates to CASDRGETGELFF.

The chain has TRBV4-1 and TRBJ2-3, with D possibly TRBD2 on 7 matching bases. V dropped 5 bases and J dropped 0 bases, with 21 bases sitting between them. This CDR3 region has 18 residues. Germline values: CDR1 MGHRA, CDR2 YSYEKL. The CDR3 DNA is TGCGCCAGCAGCTTCGGGGGCGGGAGAACCCTGAGCACAGATACGCAGTATTTT. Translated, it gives CASSFGGGRTLSTDTQYF.

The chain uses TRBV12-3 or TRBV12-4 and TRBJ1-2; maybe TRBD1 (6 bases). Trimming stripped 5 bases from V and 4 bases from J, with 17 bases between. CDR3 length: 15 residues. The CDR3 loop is CASSPPQGLGYGYTF. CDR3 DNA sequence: TGTGCCAGCAGTCCCCCACAGGGTTTGGGCTATGGCTACACCTTC.

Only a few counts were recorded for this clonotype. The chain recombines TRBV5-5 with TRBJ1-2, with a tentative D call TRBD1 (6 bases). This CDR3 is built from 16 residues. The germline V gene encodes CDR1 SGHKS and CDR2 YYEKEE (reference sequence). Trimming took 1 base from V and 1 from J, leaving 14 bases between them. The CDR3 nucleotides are TGTGCCAGCAGCTTGTTCGTCAGGACAGATAACTATGGCTACACCTTC. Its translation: CASSLFVRTDNYGYTF.

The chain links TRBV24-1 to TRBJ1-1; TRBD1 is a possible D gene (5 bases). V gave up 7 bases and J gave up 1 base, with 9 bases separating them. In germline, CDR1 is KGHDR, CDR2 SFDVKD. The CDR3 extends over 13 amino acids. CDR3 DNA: TGTGCCACCAGAGGGGCGGCGAACACTGAAGCTTTCTTT. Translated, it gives CATRGAANTEAFF.

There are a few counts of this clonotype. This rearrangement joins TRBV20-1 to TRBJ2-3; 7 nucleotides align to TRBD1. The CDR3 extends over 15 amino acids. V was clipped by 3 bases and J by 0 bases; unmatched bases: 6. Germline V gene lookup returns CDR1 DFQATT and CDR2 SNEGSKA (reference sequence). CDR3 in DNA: TGCAGTGCTAGCTGGGACAGCCCTAGCACAGATACGCAGTATTTT. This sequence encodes CSASWDSPSTDTQYF.

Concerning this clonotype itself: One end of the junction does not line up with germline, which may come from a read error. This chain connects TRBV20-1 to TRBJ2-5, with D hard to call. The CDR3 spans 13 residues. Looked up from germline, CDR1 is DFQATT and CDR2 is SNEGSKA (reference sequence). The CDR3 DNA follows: TGCAGTCCTAGGAACTGGCAGGAAGAGACCCAGTACTTC. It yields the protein CSPRNWQEETQYF.

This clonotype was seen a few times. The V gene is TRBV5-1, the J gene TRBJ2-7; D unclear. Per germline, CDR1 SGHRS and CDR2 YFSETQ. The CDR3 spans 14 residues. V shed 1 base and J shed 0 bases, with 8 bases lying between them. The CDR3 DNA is TGCGCCAGCAGCTTGCAGACCCTCTCCTACGAGCAGTACTTC. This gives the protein CASSLQTLSYEQYF.

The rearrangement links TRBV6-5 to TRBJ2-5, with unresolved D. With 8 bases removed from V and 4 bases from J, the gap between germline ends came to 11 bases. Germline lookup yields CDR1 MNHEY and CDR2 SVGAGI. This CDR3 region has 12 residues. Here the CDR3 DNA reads TGTGCCAGCGCCTCTTCCACAGAGACCCAGTACTTC. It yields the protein CASASSTETQYF.

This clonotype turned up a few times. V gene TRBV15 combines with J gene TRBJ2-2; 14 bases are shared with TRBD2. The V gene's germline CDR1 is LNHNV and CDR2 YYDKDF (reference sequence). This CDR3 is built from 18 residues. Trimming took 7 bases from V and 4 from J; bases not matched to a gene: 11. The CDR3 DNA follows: TGTGCCACCATCCCGGGACTAGCGGGGGTCCGGGGCACCGGGGAGCTGTTTTTT. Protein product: CATIPGLAGVRGTGELFF.

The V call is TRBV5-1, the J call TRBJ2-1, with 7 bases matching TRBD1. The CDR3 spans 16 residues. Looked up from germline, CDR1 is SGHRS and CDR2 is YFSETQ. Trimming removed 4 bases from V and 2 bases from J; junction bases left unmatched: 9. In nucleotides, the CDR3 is TGCGCCAGCAGCCCCCTGGGACAGTCTACCTACAATGAGCAGTTCTTC. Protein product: CASSPLGQSTYNEQFF.

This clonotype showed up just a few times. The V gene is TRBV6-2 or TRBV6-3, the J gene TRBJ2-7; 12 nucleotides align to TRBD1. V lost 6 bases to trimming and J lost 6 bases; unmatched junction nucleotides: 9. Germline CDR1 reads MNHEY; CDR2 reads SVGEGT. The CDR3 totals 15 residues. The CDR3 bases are TGTGCCAGCAGGCCGTCCGGGACAGGGGGCTTCGAGCAGTACTTC. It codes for CASRPSGTGGFEQYF.

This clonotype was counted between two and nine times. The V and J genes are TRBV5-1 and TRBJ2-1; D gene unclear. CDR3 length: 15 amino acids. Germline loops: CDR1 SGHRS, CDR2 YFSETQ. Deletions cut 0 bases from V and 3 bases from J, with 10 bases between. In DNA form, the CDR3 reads TGCGCCAGCAGCTTGGGTCAGGTAGGCTACAATGAGCAGTTCTTC. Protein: CASSLGQVGYNEQFF.

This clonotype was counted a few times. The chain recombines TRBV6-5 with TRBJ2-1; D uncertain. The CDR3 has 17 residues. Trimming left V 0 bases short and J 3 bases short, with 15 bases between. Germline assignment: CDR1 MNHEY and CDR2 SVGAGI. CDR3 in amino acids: CASSYSGKVERYNEQFF. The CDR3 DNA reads TGTGCCAGCAGTTACTCGGGGAAGGTGGAACGCTACAATGAGCAGTTCTTC.

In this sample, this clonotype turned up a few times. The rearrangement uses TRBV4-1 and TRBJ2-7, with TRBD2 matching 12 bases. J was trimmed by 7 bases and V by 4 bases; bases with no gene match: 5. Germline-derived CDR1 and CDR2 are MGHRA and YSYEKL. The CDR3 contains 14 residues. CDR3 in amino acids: CASSPSGGAEEQYF. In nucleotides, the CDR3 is TGCGCCAGCAGCCCTAGCGGGGGGGCGGAAGAGCAGTACTTC.